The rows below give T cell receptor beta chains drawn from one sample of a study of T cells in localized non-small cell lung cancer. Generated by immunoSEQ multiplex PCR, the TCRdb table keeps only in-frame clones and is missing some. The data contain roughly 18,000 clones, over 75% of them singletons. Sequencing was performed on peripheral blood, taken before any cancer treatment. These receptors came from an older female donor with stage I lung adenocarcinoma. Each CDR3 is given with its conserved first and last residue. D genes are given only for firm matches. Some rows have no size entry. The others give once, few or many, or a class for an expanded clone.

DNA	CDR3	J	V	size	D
TGTGCCAGCAGTGAAGCGCTTCGAAATCAGCCCCAGCATTTT	CASSEALRNQPQHF	TRBJ1-5	TRBV2	NA	NA
TGTGCCAGCAGTTCGATCGGGACTGAAGCTTTCTTT	CASSSIGTEAFF	TRBJ1-1	TRBV28	NA	NA
TGTGCCAGCAGCTTGGGTAAGGGGACCGAAAATGAGCAGTTCTTC	CASSLGKGTENEQFF	TRBJ2-1	TRBV5-4	NA	NA
TGTGCCAGTCGACCCCACGAGGGGGGGGCTTCACCCCTCCACTTT	CASRPHEGGASPLHF	TRBJ1-6	TRBV19	medium-sized	NA
TGTGCCTGGCAGTCAGGGGCGAGCTCCTATAATTCACCCCTCCACTTT	CAWQSGASSYNSPLHF	TRBJ1-6	TRBV30	NA	NA
TGCGCCAGCAGCTTGCAAGGACCAGGGGGCTATGGCTACACCTTC	CASSLQGPGGYGYTF	TRBJ1-2	TRBV5-1	NA	TRBD1
TGTGCCACCAGCAGAAGGGTAGCGTTGGACACCATATATTTT	CATSRRVALDTIYF	TRBJ1-3	TRBV15	NA	NA
TGTGCCAGCAGCGCTGGAGGGGTAGCGGGGGGCACAGATACGCAGTATTTT	CASSAGGVAGGTDTQYF	TRBJ2-3	TRBV9	NA	TRBD2
TGTGCCAGTAGTATTTGGCATAACGGCGCCTACGAGCAGTACTTC	CASSIWHNGAYEQYF	TRBJ2-7	TRBV19	NA	NA
TGTGCCAGCAGTTACGCCGACAGAGGGTACACCTTC	CASSYADRGYTF	TRBJ1-2	TRBV6-6	NA	NA
TGTGCCAGCAGGCAAACAGGGATGCACTATGGCTACACCTTC	CASRQTGMHYGYTF	TRBJ1-2	TRBV27	NA	NA
TGTGCCAGCAGCTTAGCGACAGGTAATAAACTCGAGCAGTACTTC	CASSLATGNKLEQYF	TRBJ2-7	TRBV7-2	NA	NA
TGCGCCAGCGGGCTTGGGGTGACTGAAGCTTTCTTT	CASGLGVTEAFF	TRBJ1-1	TRBV23-1	NA	NA
TGTGCCAGCAGCTTCCAACCCCTTGCGAACACCGGGGAGCTGTTTTTT	CASSFQPLANTGELFF	TRBJ2-2	TRBV5-5	NA	NA
TGTGCCAGCAGCGCCGCCGGATCAGGGGTTGACACTGAAGCTTTCTTT	CASSAAGSGVDTEAFF	TRBJ1-1	TRBV9	NA	NA
TGTGCCAGCAGCCTGGACACCGACTATGGCTACACCTTC	CASSLDTDYGYTF	TRBJ1-2	TRBV9	NA	NA
TGTGCCAGCTCGCTAACAGGGGTCAATCAGCCCCAGCATTTT	CASSLTGVNQPQHF	TRBJ1-5	TRBV7-9	NA	TRBD1
TGTGCCAGCAGCGTAGCAGGGGTGGCCCGCACAGATACGCAGTATTTT	CASSVAGVARTDTQYF	TRBJ2-3	TRBV9	NA	NA
TGTGCCAGTAGTACGGGACAGGGGAGCTCCTATAATTCACCCCTCCACTTT	CASSTGQGSSYNSPLHF	TRBJ1-6	TRBV19	NA	TRBD1
TGCAGCGTTGATGGTACGAGCGAGAACACTGAAGCTTTCTTT	CSVDGTSENTEAFF	TRBJ1-1	TRBV29-1	NA	NA
TGTGCCAGCAGCTTTTCCGGGGGCTTACAGCCCCAGCATTTT	CASSFSGGLQPQHF	TRBJ1-5	TRBV7-9	once	NA
TGTGCCAGCAGCCCCTCCCAAGGACAGACGAACACTGAAGCTTTCTTT	CASSPSQGQTNTEAFF	TRBJ1-1	TRBV4-2	NA	NA
TGTGCCAGCAGTTACCAGGGAGGCACCGGGGAGCTGTTTTTT	CASSYQGGTGELFF	TRBJ2-2	TRBV6-5	NA	NA
TGTGCCAGCAGTGGGTCGCGCGGGGAGACCCAGTACTTC	CASSGSRGETQYF	TRBJ2-5	TRBV2	NA	NA
TGTGCCTGGACCCGTGCGGATAATTCACCCCTCCACTTT	CAWTRADNSPLHF	TRBJ1-6	TRBV30	once	NA
TGCAGCGTCCCAGGACCGACTAGCGCCGGGGAGCTGTTTTTT	CSVPGPTSAGELFF	TRBJ2-2	TRBV29-1	once	TRBD2
TGTGCCTGGAGTGTACGTGGGGGGGGAGTGAACACTGAAGCTTTCTTT	CAWSVRGGGVNTEAFF	TRBJ1-1	TRBV30	NA	NA
TGTGCCAGCAGCCCTGGGACCACAGATACGCAGTATTTT	CASSPGTTDTQYF	TRBJ2-3	TRBV14	NA	NA
TGTGCCAGCAGCTTGCGACAGACCAAAGAGACCCAGTACTTC	CASSLRQTKETQYF	TRBJ2-5	TRBV7-9	NA	NA
TGTGCCAGCAGTTACTCGGAGAACCTGAACACTGAAGCTTTCTTT	CASSYSENLNTEAFF	TRBJ1-1	TRBV6-6	NA	NA
TGTGCCAGCAGGGAGGGACAGGGCCGTACGCCCCAGCATTTT	CASREGQGRTPQHF	TRBJ1-5	TRBV6-1	NA	TRBD1
TGTGCCATCAGCCGACAGTTCTCGGGCTACGAGCAGTACTTC	CAISRQFSGYEQYF	TRBJ2-7	TRBV10-3	NA	NA
TGTGCCAGCAGCCTTCAGGGAGTAATCACTGAAGCTTTCTTT	CASSLQGVITEAFF	TRBJ1-1	TRBV7-9	NA	NA
TGCGCCAGCAGCCAAGGCACGCTTCCCGGCTACGAGCAGTACTTC	CASSQGTLPGYEQYF	TRBJ2-7	TRBV4-3	NA	NA